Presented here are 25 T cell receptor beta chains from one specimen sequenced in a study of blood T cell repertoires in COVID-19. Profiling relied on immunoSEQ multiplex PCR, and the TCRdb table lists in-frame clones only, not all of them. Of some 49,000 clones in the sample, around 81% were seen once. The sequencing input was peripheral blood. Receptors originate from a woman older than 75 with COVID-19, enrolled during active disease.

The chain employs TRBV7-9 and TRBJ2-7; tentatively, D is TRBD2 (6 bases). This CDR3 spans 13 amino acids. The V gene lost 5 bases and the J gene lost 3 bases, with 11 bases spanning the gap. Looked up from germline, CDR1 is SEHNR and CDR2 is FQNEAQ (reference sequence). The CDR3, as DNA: TGTGCCAGCAGCAAAACGGACTACTACGAGCAGTACTTC. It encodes CASSKTDYYEQYF.

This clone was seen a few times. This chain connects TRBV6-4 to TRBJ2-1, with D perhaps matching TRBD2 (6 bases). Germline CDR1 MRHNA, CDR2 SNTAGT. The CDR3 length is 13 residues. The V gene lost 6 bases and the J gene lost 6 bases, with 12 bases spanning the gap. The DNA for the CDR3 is TGTGCCAGCAGCCCGGAGGGCCTCAATGAGCAGTTCTTC. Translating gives CASSPEGLNEQFF.

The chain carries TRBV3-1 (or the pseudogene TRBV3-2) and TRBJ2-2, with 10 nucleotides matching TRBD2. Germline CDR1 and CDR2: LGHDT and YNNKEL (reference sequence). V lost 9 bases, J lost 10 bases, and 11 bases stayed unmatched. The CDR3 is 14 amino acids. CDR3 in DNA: TGTGCCAGTTTGAATAGCGGGAGGTTCGAGGAGCTGTTTTTT. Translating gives CASLNSGRFEELFF.

The CDR3 bases are TGTGCCAGCAGCTTATTGGCTAGCGGGAATACCTACGAGCAGTACTTC. Translating gives CASSLLASGNTYEQYF. J is TRBJ2-7 and V is TRBV7-9, with 9 bases fitting TRBD2. This CDR3 spans 16 amino acids. Germline CDR1 SEHNR, CDR2 FQNEAQ (reference sequence). Trimming cost V 2 bases and J 2 bases; bases outside gene matches: 7.

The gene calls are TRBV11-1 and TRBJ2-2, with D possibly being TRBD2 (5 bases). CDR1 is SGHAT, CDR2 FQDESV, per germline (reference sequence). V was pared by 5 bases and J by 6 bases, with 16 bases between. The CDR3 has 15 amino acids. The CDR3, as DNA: TGTGCCAGCAGCACTACCGAGAGGGCCCCCGGGGAGCTGTTTTTT. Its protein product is CASSTTERAPGELFF.

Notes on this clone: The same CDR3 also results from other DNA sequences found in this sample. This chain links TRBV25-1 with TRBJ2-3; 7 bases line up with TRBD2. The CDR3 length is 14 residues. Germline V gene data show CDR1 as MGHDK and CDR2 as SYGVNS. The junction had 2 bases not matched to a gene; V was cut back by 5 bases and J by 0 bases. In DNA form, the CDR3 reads TGTGCCAGCAGTCTAGCGGCTAGCACAGATACGCAGTATTTT. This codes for CASSLAASTDTQYF. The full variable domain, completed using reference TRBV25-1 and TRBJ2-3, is EADIYQTPRYLVIGTGKKITLECSQTMGHDKMYWYQQDPGMELHLIHYSYGVNSTEKGDLSSESTVSRIRTEHFPLTLESARPSHTSQYLCASSLAASTDTQYFGPGTRLTVL.

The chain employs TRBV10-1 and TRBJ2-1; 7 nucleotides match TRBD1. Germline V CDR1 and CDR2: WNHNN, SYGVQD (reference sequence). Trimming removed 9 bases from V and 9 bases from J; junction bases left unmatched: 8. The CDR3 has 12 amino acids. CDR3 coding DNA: TGCGCCAGTGGACAGGCTCTAACTGAGCAGTTCTTC. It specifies CASGQALTEQFF.

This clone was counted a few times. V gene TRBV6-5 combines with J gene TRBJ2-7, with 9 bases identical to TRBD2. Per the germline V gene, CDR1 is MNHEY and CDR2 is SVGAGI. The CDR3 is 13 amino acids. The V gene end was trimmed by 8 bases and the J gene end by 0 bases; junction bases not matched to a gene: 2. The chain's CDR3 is CASLSGSSYEQYF. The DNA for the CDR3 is TGTGCCAGCCTTAGCGGGAGCTCCTACGAGCAGTACTTC.

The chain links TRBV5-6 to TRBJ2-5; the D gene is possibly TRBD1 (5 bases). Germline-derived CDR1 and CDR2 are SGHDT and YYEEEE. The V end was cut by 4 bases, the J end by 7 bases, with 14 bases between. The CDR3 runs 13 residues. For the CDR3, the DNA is TGTGCCAGCAGCATGACAGCAGCAGGGACCCAGTACTTC. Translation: CASSMTAAGTQYF.

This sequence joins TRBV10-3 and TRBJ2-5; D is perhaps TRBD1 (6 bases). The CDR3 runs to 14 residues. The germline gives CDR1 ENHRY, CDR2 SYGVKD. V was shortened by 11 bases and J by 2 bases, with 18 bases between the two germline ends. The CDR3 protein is CAAQEQGVQETQYF. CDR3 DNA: TGTGCCGCCCAGGAACAGGGCGTACAAGAGACCCAGTACTTC.

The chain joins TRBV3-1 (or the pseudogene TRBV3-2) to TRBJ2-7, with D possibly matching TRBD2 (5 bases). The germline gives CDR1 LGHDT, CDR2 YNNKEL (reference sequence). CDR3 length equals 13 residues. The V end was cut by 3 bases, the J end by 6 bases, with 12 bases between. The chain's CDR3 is CASSQSTSGEQYF. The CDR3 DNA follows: TGTGCCAGCAGCCAGTCTACTAGTGGCGAGCAGTACTTC.

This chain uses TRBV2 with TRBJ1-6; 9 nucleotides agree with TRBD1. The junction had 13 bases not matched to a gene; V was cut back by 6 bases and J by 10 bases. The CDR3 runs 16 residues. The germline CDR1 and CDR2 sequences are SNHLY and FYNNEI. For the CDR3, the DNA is TGTGCCAGCAGCCAAACACCGGGACAGGGCGGATCACCCCTCCACTTT. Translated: CASSQTPGQGGSPLHF. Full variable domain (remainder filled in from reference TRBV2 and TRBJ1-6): EPEVTQTPSHQVTQMGQEVILRCVPISNHLYFYWYRQILGQKVEFLVSFYNNEISEKSEIFDDQFSVERPDGSNFTLKIRSTKLEDSAMYFCASSQTPGQGGSPLHFGNGTRLTVT.

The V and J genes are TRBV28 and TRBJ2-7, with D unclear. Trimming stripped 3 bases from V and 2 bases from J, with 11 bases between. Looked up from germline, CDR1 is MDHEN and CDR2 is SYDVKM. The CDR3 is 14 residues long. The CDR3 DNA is TGTGCCAGCAGTTTGATTGGCCGCCCCTACGAGCAGTACTTC. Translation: CASSLIGRPYEQYF.

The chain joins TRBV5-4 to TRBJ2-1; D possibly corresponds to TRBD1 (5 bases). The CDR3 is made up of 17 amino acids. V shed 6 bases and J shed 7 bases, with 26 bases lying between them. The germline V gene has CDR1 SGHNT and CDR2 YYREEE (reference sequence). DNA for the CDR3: TGTGCCAGCAACGGCCAAGTCGTGGGGCTACCCACTAATGAGCAGTTCTTC. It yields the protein CASNGQVVGLPTNEQFF.

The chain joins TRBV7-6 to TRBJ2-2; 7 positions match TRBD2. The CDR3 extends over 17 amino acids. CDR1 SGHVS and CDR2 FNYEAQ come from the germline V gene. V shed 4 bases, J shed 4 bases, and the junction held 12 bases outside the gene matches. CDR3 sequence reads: CASSSGLGGSTTGELFF. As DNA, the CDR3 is TGTGCCAGCAGCTCAGGTCTCGGCGGGAGTACCACCGGGGAGCTGTTTTTT.

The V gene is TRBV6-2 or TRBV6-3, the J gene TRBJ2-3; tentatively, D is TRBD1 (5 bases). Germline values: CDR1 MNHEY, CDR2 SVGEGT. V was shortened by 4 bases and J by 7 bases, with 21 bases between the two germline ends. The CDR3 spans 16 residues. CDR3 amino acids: CASSSVQGSGHNTQYF. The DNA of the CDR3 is TGTGCCAGCAGTTCCGTTCAGGGATCCGGGCATAATACGCAGTATTTT.

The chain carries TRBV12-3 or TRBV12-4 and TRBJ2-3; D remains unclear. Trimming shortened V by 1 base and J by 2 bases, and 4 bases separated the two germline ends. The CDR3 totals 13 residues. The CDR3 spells CASSLGYTDTQYF. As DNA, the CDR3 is TGTGCCAGCAGTTTAGGTTACACAGATACGCAGTATTTT.

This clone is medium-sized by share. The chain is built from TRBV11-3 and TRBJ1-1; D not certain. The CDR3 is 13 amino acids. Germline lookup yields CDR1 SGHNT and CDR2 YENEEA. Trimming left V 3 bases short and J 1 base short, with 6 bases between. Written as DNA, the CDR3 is TGTGCCAGCAGCTTGGGAGGGAACACTGAAGCTTTCTTT. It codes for CASSLGGNTEAFF.

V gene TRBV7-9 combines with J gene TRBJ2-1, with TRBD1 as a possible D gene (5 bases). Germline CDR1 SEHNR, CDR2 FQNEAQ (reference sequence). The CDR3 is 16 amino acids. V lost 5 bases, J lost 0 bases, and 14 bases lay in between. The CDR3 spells CASSPRRQSSYNEQFF. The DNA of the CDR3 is TGTGCCAGCAGCCCACGGAGACAGAGCTCCTACAATGAGCAGTTCTTC.

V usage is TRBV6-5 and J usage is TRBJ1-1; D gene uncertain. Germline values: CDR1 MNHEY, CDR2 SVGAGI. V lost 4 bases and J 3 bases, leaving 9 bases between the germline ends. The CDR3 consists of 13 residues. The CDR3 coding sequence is TGTGCCAGCAGTTTACAGAGCTACACTGAAGCTTTCTTT. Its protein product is CASSLQSYTEAFF.

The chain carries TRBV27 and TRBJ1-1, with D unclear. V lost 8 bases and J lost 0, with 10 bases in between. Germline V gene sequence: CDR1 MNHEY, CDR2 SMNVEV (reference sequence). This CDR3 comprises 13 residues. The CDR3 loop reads CASRLTLNTEAFF. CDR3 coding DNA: TGTGCCAGCCGCCTGACTTTGAACACTGAAGCTTTCTTT.

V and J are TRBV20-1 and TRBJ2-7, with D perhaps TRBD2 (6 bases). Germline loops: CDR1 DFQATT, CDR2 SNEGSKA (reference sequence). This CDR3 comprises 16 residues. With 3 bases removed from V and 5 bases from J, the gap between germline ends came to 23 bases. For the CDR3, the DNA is TGCAGTGCTAGTCTCGGGACTGCCCGACAGTCGAACGAGCAGTACTTC. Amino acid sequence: CSASLGTARQSNEQYF.

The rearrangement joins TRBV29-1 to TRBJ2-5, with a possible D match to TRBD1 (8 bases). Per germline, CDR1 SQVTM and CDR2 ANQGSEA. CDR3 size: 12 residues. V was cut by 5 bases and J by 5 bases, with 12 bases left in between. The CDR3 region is CSVQQGGETQYF. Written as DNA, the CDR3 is TGCAGCGTTCAACAGGGGGGGGAGACCCAGTACTTC.

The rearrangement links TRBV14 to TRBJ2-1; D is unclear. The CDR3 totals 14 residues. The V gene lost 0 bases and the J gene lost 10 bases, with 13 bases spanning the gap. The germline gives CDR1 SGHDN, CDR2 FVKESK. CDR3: CASSQEEFLEEQFF. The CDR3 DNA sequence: TGTGCCAGCAGCCAAGAGGAGTTCTTAGAAGAGCAGTTCTTC.

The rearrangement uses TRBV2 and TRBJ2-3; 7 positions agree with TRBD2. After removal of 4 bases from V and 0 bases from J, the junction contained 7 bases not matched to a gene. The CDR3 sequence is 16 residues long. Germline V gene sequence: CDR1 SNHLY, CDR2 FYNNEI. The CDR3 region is CASSVGLAVSTDTQYF. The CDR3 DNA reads TGTGCCAGCAGTGTAGGTCTAGCGGTCAGCACAGATACGCAGTATTTT.